This TCR beta chain stems from a study of blood T cell repertoires in COVID-19. CDR1 is KGHSH, CDR2 LQKENI, per germline. After removal of 3 bases from V and 5 bases from J, the junction contained 13 bases not matched to a gene. The CDR3 contains 17 residues. Only in-frame clones appear in the TCRdb table, and some are missing; sequencing was by immunoSEQ multiplex PCR. The sample holds some 110,000 clones, 85% to 90% seen once. This chain joins TRBV18 and TRBJ2-5; 9 bases fit TRBD1. The sample comprised peripheral blood. The receptor's source is a human donor in a cohort sampled during active COVID-19. This CDR3 reads CASSPNPPSGQGETQYF. CDR3 coding DNA: TGTGCCAGCTCACCCAACCCACCCTCCGGACAGGGGGAGACCCAGTACTTC.